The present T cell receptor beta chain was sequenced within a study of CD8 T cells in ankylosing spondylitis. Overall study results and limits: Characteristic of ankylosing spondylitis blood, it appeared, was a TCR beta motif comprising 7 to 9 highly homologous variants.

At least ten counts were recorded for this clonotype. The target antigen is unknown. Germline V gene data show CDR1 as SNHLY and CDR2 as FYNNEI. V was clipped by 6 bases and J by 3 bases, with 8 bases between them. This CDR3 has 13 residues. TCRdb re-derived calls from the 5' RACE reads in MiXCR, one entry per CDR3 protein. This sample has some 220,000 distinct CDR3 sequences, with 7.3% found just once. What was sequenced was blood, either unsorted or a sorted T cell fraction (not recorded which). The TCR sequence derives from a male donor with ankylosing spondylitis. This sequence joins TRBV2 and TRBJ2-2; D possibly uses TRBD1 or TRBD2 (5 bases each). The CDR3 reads CASSRGDTGELFF. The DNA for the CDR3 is TGTGCCAGCAGCAGAGGGGACACCGGGGAGCTGTTTTTT.